These 20 T cell receptor beta chains were all obtained from the same sample, sequenced in a study of identical twins. MiXCR was run by TCRdb on the 5' RACE reads, yielding one entry per CDR3 protein. The sample records just over 500,000 distinct CDR3 sequences, around 20% being singletons. This sample was shared with a second study, whose subject was T cells expressing NK-cell markers.

The sequenced sample was CD4+ T cells sorted from blood. The receptors originated from a woman younger than 35 in good health.

This clonotype was found a few times. The CDR3 coding sequence is TGTGCCAGCAGCGTTCGAGTGGCTACCGCGAACACCGGGGAGCTGTTTTTT. Translated, it gives CASSVRVATANTGELFF. V usage is TRBV9 and J usage is TRBJ2-2; no definite D call. The germline gives CDR1 SGDLS, CDR2 YYNGEE. This CDR3 comprises 17 residues. Trimming shortened V by 2 bases and J by 0 bases, and 14 bases separated the two germline ends.

The J gene is TRBJ2-7, the V gene TRBV6-1; 7 nucleotides match TRBD1. The junction had 7 bases not matched to a gene; V was cut back by 6 bases and J by 2 bases. Germline V lookup: CDR1 MNHNS, CDR2 SASEGT. This CDR3 contains 14 residues. The CDR3 DNA reads TGTGCCAGCAGGACGGGACAGCAAACCTACGAGCAGTACTTC. It encodes CASRTGQQTYEQYF.

This clonotype has more than one count but fewer than ten. V gene TRBV6-1 combines with J gene TRBJ2-3; 12 bases are shared with TRBD2. Germline V CDR1 and CDR2: MNHNS, SASEGT. J gave up 6 bases and V 6 bases, and 10 bases lay outside the gene matches. This CDR3 is built from 16 residues. DNA for the CDR3: TGTGCCAGCAGACCTCTAGCGGGGGGGGAAAAGGATACGCAGTATTTT. This translates into CASRPLAGGEKDTQYF.

This clonotype was seen a handful of times. The V gene is TRBV5-1, the J gene TRBJ1-1, with 7 bases identical to TRBD1. Losses at the gene ends were 0 bases for V and 0 bases for J; bases not matched to a gene: 5. The CDR3 is 16 residues long. CDR1 SGHRS and CDR2 YFSETQ come from the germline V gene. CDR3 region: CASSLGQGIMNTEAFF. CDR3 DNA: TGCGCCAGCAGCTTGGGACAGGGCATAATGAACACTGAAGCTTTCTTT.

J is TRBJ2-7 and V is TRBV7-9; D remains ambiguous. V was pared by 0 bases and J by 5 bases, with 5 bases between. CDR1 and CDR2 from the germline V gene are SEHNR and FQNEAQ (reference sequence). The CDR3 is 12 amino acids. CDR3 region: CASSLARNEQYF. The CDR3 bases are TGTGCCAGCAGCTTAGCGCGGAACGAGCAGTACTTC.

This clonotype has more than one count but fewer than ten. The rearrangement joins TRBV6-5 to TRBJ1-3, with D possibly TRBD1 on 5 matching bases. The V and J ends lost 0 bases and 4 bases respectively, with 16 bases between them. CDR1 is MNHEY and CDR2 is SVGAGI in the germline V gene. This CDR3 is 17 amino acids long. The CDR3 coding sequence is TGTGCCAGCAGTTACTCTCGGGGCCGTGAGGCCGGAAACACCATATATTTT. Translating gives CASSYSRGREAGNTIYF.

In this sample, this clonotype turned up a few times. The J gene is TRBJ1-5, the V gene TRBV9, with 12 nucleotides matching TRBD1. The ends lost 3 bases at V and 7 bases at J; junction bases unmatched: 5. CDR1 is SGDLS and CDR2 is YYNGEE in the germline V gene. This CDR3 contains 15 residues. The CDR3 here is CASSAGQGARQPQHF. CDR3 nucleotides: TGTGCCAGCAGCGCGGGACAGGGGGCCAGGCAGCCCCAGCATTTT.

V usage is TRBV6-1 and J usage is TRBJ1-2; D might be TRBD1 (5 bases). V was trimmed by 6 bases and J by 5 bases, leaving 13 bases between them. The CDR3 sequence is 13 residues long. Germline CDR1 MNHNS, CDR2 SASEGT. CDR3 region: CASSGRAPYGYTF. The CDR3 region has the DNA TGTGCCAGCAGCGGCAGGGCTCCTTATGGCTACACCTTC.

The rearrangement uses TRBV20-1 and TRBJ2-1; a weak D match, TRBD2 (7 bases). The V end lost 0 bases, the J end lost 5 bases, and 17 bases lay between the germline ends. The germline gives CDR1 DFQATT, CDR2 SNEGSKA (reference sequence). The CDR3 runs 16 residues. CDR3 in amino acids: CSARDGYGGTHNEQFF. CDR3 sequence (DNA): TGCAGTGCTAGAGACGGATACGGGGGGACACACAATGAGCAGTTCTTC.

The V gene is TRBV20-1, the J gene TRBJ2-1; weak D call: TRBD1 (6 bases). This CDR3 spans 14 amino acids. V lost 5 bases, J lost 1 base, and 12 bases lay in between. Germline loops: CDR1 DFQATT, CDR2 SNEGSKA (reference sequence). The CDR3 DNA is TGCAGTGCTTACAGGGTCGAATCCTACAATGAGCAGTTCTTC. This encodes CSAYRVESYNEQFF.

A few counts support this clonotype. The J gene is TRBJ1-4, the V gene TRBV9; D remains ambiguous. Germline CDR1 is SGDLS and CDR2 is YYNGEE. V gave up 5 bases and J gave up 8 bases, with 13 bases separating them. The CDR3 is 13 residues long. This CDR3 is CASSRTEGEKLFF. The CDR3 nucleotides are TGTGCCAGCAGTCGGACTGAGGGAGAAAAACTGTTTTTT.

This clonotype came up a few times. The chain combines TRBV5-1 with TRBJ2-1, with D possibly TRBD1 on 6 matching bases. CDR3 size: 13 residues. V was trimmed by 6 bases and J by 5 bases, leaving 12 bases between them. CDR1 and CDR2 (germline): SGHRS, YFSETQ. The DNA of the CDR3 is TGCGCCAGCAACAGGGACACCAACAATGAGCAGTTCTTC. This gives the protein CASNRDTNNEQFF.

This sequence joins TRBV2 and TRBJ1-2; 8 nucleotides match TRBD1. Germline V lookup: CDR1 SNHLY, CDR2 FYNNEI. The CDR3 consists of 18 residues. V lost 3 bases to trimming and J lost 6 bases; unmatched junction nucleotides: 18. The CDR3 spells CASSDWTGNGPPRNGYTF. In nucleotides, the CDR3 is TGTGCCAGCAGTGATTGGACAGGGAATGGGCCTCCTAGGAATGGCTACACCTTC.

As DNA, the CDR3 is TGCGCCAGCAGCTTGGAGGGGGCTAATTCACCCCTCCACTTT. Residues: CASSLEGANSPLHF. The V call is TRBV5-1, the J call TRBJ1-6; TRBD1 aligns across 7 bases. Per the germline V gene, CDR1 is SGHRS and CDR2 is YFSETQ. Losses at the gene ends were 0 bases for V and 6 bases for J; bases not matched to a gene: 0. CDR3 length: 14 amino acids.

This chain links TRBV10-1 with TRBJ2-1; no firm D call. The CDR3 runs 13 residues. Trimming left V 5 bases short and J 9 bases short, with 14 bases between. The V gene's germline CDR1 is WNHNN and CDR2 SYGVQD (reference sequence). CDR3 sequence reads: CASSMSGLGEQFF. The CDR3 DNA follows: TGCGCCAGCAGTATGAGTGGGCTAGGTGAGCAGTTCTTC.

A few counts support this clonotype. CDR3 amino acids: CASSLRGLPTRSSYNEQFF. CDR3 in DNA: TGTGCCAGCAGCCTACGGGGACTTCCCACCCGGAGCTCCTACAATGAGCAGTTCTTC. This chain links TRBV4-2 with TRBJ2-1; the D gene is possibly TRBD2 (6 bases). The CDR3 has 19 residues. Germline values: CDR1 LGHNA, CDR2 YNFKEQ. V gave up 4 bases and J gave up 0 bases, with 22 bases separating them.

This clonotype turned up a few times. This CDR3 reads CAISAPGGDGYEQYF. CDR3 nucleotide sequence: TGTGCCATCAGTGCCCCAGGGGGAGACGGATACGAGCAGTACTTC. This chain joins TRBV10-3 and TRBJ2-7, with 7 bases identical to TRBD1. V trimming: 4 bases; J trimming: 4 bases; junction bases outside the gene matches: 10. The V gene's germline CDR1 is ENHRY and CDR2 SYGVKD. The CDR3 length is 15 residues.

The gene calls are TRBV18 and TRBJ1-1; D is ambiguous. Germline assignment: CDR1 KGHSH and CDR2 LQKENI. This CDR3 is 13 amino acids long. The V end lost 4 bases, the J end lost 8 bases, and 14 bases lay between the germline ends. The CDR3 protein is CASSLSYPSEAFF. In nucleotides, the CDR3 is TGTGCCAGCTCACTTTCTTACCCCTCCGAAGCTTTCTTT.

The rearrangement joins TRBV10-3 to TRBJ2-3; perhaps TRBD1 as D (5 bases). The germline V gene has CDR1 ENHRY and CDR2 SYGVKD. The CDR3 consists of 14 residues. Between the trimmed V and J ends, which lost 0 bases and 3 bases, there was a span of 7 bases. The CDR3 is CAISESTGTDTQYF. Written as DNA, the CDR3 is TGTGCCATCAGTGAGTCTACAGGAACAGATACGCAGTATTTT.

This clonotype has only a few counts. The rearrangement joins TRBV20-1 to TRBJ2-1; 9 bases agree with TRBD2. V lost 1 base and J lost 7; bases outside the gene matches: 11. This CDR3 has 16 residues. CDR1 and CDR2 (germline): DFQATT, SNEGSKA (reference sequence). CDR3: CSARVVPAGGRNEQFF. The CDR3 coding sequence is TGCAGTGCTAGAGTTGTTCCAGCGGGGGGACGGAATGAGCAGTTCTTC.